These 24 T cell receptor beta chains were all obtained from the same sample, sequenced in a study of T cell responses to AZD1222 COVID-19 vaccine. Repertoires were generated with immunoSEQ multiplex PCR, while TCRdb's copy carries only in-frame clones and drops some. The sample has approximately 120,000 clones, 92% seen once. Sequencing was performed on peripheral blood, taken on day 0 of AZD1222 vaccination. The receptors were sampled from an adult in good health.

The chain employs TRBV2 and TRBJ1-5; D is unresolved. Germline values: CDR1 SNHLY, CDR2 FYNNEI. This CDR3 has 14 amino acids. With 3 bases removed from V and 6 bases from J, the gap between germline ends came to 12 bases. For the CDR3, the DNA is TGTGCCAGCAGTGAGACCGCCCCGGGTCAGCCCCAGCATTTT. It specifies CASSETAPGQPQHF.

The DNA for the CDR3 is TGCGCCAGCAGCTTGGAGTTCGGTACCTATGGCTACACCTTC. Encoded protein: CASSLEFGTYGYTF. The gene calls are TRBV5-1 and TRBJ1-2; D gene unclear. V shed 0 bases and J shed 4 bases, with 10 bases lying between them. Germline assignment: CDR1 SGHRS and CDR2 YFSETQ. The CDR3 length is 14 residues. The full variable domain, in which reference TRBV5-1 and TRBJ1-2 provide the parts outside the CDR3, is KAGVTQTPRYLIKTRGQQVTLSCSPISGHRSVSWYQQTPGQGLQFLFEYFSETQRNKGNFPGRFSGRQFSNSRSEMNVSTLELGDSALYLCASSLEFGTYGYTFGSGTRLTVV.

J is TRBJ1-1 and V is TRBV2; a possible D gene is TRBD1 (5 bases). This CDR3 is built from 16 residues. The V gene's germline CDR1 is SNHLY and CDR2 FYNNEI. V was clipped by 5 bases and J by 0 bases, with 16 bases between them. The CDR3 DNA reads TGTGCCAGCAGTTATAGGGGCCACCTTTTGAACACTGAAGCTTTCTTT. Encoded protein: CASSYRGHLLNTEAFF.

The chain uses TRBV15 and TRBJ2-2, with a tentative D call TRBD2 (5 bases). Trimming removed 3 bases from V and 2 bases from J, with 16 bases in between. The CDR3 has 17 residues. Germline V gene lookup returns CDR1 LNHNV and CDR2 YYDKDF (reference sequence). For the CDR3, the DNA is TGTGCCACCAGCAGGGTTGTGGGAGCGGCTAACACCGGGGAGCTGTTTTTT. Protein product: CATSRVVGAANTGELFF.

The chain uses TRBV3-1 (or the pseudogene TRBV3-2) and TRBJ1-2, with D perhaps TRBD1 (6 bases). Germline V CDR1 and CDR2: LGHDT, YNNKEL (reference sequence). The CDR3 length is 14 residues. The germline V and J ends were trimmed by 4 bases and 4 bases, with 13 bases remaining between them. Here the CDR3 reads CASSLAGAPYGYTF. The CDR3 DNA reads TGTGCCAGCAGCCTCGCAGGGGCCCCCTATGGCTACACCTTC.

The chain couples TRBV7-3 to TRBJ1-6, with 7 bases lining up with TRBD1. Germline V gene sequence: CDR1 SGHTA, CDR2 FQGTGA. The CDR3 runs to 14 residues. Trimming took 0 bases from V and 9 from J; bases not matched to a gene: 2. The CDR3 DNA is TGTGCCAGCAGCTTAACAGGGGGCGGTTCACCCCTCCACTTT. Translated, it gives CASSLTGGGSPLHF. Combining the CDR3 with reference TRBV7-3 and TRBJ1-6 gives the whole variable domain GAGVSQTPSNKVTEKGKYVELRCDPISGHTALYWYRQSLGQGPEFLIYFQGTGAADDSGLPNDRFFAVRPEGSVSTLKIQRTERGDSAVYLCASSLTGGGSPLHFGNGTRLTVT.

The V gene is TRBV2, the J gene TRBJ2-5; no reliable D call. Trimming removed 4 bases from V and 2 bases from J, with 14 bases in between. The germline V gene encodes CDR1 SNHLY and CDR2 FYNNEI. The CDR3 has 15 amino acids. The chain's CDR3 is CASSGLPGRQETQYF. In nucleotides, the CDR3 is TGTGCCAGCAGTGGATTACCGGGCCGGCAAGAGACCCAGTACTTC.

In its sample, this clone was seen once. The J gene is TRBJ2-1, the V gene TRBV11-2; TRBD2 matches 7 bases. From germline, CDR1 is SGHAT and CDR2 FQNNGV. The CDR3 spans 16 residues. V was pared by 5 bases and J by 5 bases, with 12 bases of the junction left unmatched. Here the CDR3 reads CASSGRNRDYNNEQFF. Written as DNA, the CDR3 is TGTGCCAGCAGCGGGCGGAACCGGGACTACAACAATGAGCAGTTCTTC.

This clone has a handful of counts. V usage is TRBV7-9 and J usage is TRBJ2-7; D remains ambiguous. This CDR3 has 13 amino acids. Germline CDR1 SEHNR, CDR2 FQNEAQ (reference sequence). The V end lost 2 bases, the J end lost 4 bases, and 9 bases lay between the germline ends. CDR3 nucleotide sequence: TGTGCCAGCAGCTTATACGAGTATTACGAGCAGTACTTC. It yields the protein CASSLYEYYEQYF. The variable domain in full, with the rest retrieved from reference TRBV7-9 and TRBJ2-7, is DTGVSQNPRHKITKRGQNVTFRCDPISEHNRLYWYRQTLGQGPEFLTYFQNEAQLEKSRLLSDRFSAERPKGSFSTLEIQRTEQGDSAMYLCASSLYEYYEQYFGPGTRLTVT.

V usage is TRBV19 and J usage is TRBJ1-5, with a possible D match to TRBD1 (5 bases). Trimming took 5 bases from V and 6 from J, leaving 20 bases between them. The CDR3 contains 16 residues. Germline V gene sequence: CDR1 LNHDA, CDR2 SQIVND (reference sequence). In DNA form, the CDR3 reads TGTGCCAGTAGTCCCACCAGAGGGGTCTTAACTCAGCCCCAGCATTTT. Translated: CASSPTRGVLTQPQHF.

The gene calls are TRBV19 and TRBJ1-2; no reliable D call. The CDR3 loop spans 14 amino acids. CDR1 is LNHDA, CDR2 SQIVND, per germline (reference sequence). V was shortened by 8 bases and J by 0 bases, with 13 bases between the two germline ends. CDR3 in amino acids: CASAEKQANYGYTF. CDR3 in DNA: TGTGCCAGTGCGGAAAAACAAGCTAACTATGGCTACACCTTC.

The chain has TRBV3-1 (or the pseudogene TRBV3-2) and TRBJ2-4; maybe TRBD2 (5 bases). The germline V gene has CDR1 LGHDT and CDR2 YNNKEL (reference sequence). The V end was cut by 3 bases, the J end by 0 bases, with 15 bases between. There are 17 residues in the CDR3. The CDR3 is CASSQGASGLAKNIQYF. The CDR3 nucleotides read TGTGCCAGCAGCCAGGGTGCCAGCGGACTAGCCAAAAACATTCAGTACTTC.

J is TRBJ2-1 and V is TRBV19; 9 nucleotides match TRBD2. In germline, CDR1 is LNHDA, CDR2 SQIVND (reference sequence). With V trimmed by 7 bases and J by 5 bases, 6 bases remained unmatched. This CDR3 has 14 residues. CDR3 DNA sequence: TGTGCCAGTACTAAGCGGGGGGCGGACAATGAGCAGTTCTTC. Its translation is CASTKRGADNEQFF.

J is TRBJ2-7 and V is TRBV2; either TRBD1 or TRBD2 may fit D (5 bases each). The germline gives CDR1 SNHLY, CDR2 FYNNEI. The CDR3 has 13 residues. V was trimmed by 5 bases and J by 1 base, leaving 9 bases between them. CDR3 coding DNA: TGTGCCAGCAGTTTAGAGGGGTCCTACGAGCAGTACTTC. Its translation: CASSLEGSYEQYF. Based on the CDR3 plus reference TRBV2 and TRBJ2-7, the full variable domain is EPEVTQTPSHQVTQMGQEVILRCVPISNHLYFYWYRQILGQKVEFLVSFYNNEISEKSEIFDDQFSVERPDGSNFTLKIRSTKLEDSAMYFCASSLEGSYEQYFGPGTRLTVT.

This chain uses TRBV5-1 with TRBJ2-1; possibly TRBD2 for D (5 bases). The CDR3 is 14 residues long. V was trimmed by 4 bases and J by 9 bases, leaving 17 bases between them. Germline assignment: CDR1 SGHRS and CDR2 YFSETQ. CDR3 protein: CASSPDQAGGEQFF. The CDR3 nucleotides read TGCGCCAGCAGCCCGGATCAGGCGGGCGGTGAGCAGTTCTTC.

The V and J genes are TRBV10-3 and TRBJ2-3; tentatively, D is TRBD1 (6 bases). Per germline, CDR1 ENHRY and CDR2 SYGVKD. Between the trimmed V and J ends, which lost 7 bases and 0 bases, there was a span of 11 bases. The CDR3 runs 14 residues. The CDR3 DNA reads TGTGCCATCAATAAAGGGGGAAGCACAGATACGCAGTATTTT. Protein product: CAINKGGSTDTQYF.

The rearrangement joins TRBV13 to TRBJ2-1; 7 positions match TRBD2. The CDR3 covers 17 residues. V was clipped by 3 bases and J by 8 bases; unmatched bases: 16. Per the germline V gene, CDR1 is PRHDT and CDR2 is FYEKMQ (reference sequence). The CDR3 DNA follows: TGTGCCAGCAGCTTCCGGGCGGGCGGGAGCTTCGCGCATGAGCAGTTCTTC. The encoded protein is CASSFRAGGSFAHEQFF.

The chain couples TRBV27 to TRBJ2-7; 8 positions agree with TRBD1. The CDR3 consists of 16 residues. Germline CDR1 MNHEY, CDR2 SMNVEV (reference sequence). V lost 5 bases and J lost 6; bases outside the gene matches: 15. The CDR3 sequence: CASSGGPGQGVGEQYF. The CDR3 bases are TGTGCCAGCAGTGGGGGGCCCGGACAGGGTGTGGGCGAGCAGTACTTC.

As DNA, the CDR3 is TGCGCCACCAAGAGGACTAGCGGCAACACCGGGGAGCTGTTTTTT. Encoded protein: CATKRTSGNTGELFF. The chain combines TRBV5-1 with TRBJ2-2; the match to TRBD2 covers 10 bases. Germline CDR1 SGHRS, CDR2 YFSETQ. Trimming took 9 bases from V and 2 from J; bases not matched to a gene: 7. The CDR3 is 15 amino acids.

The rearrangement uses TRBV5-1 and TRBJ1-3, with D unclear. Germline-derived CDR1 and CDR2 are SGHRS and YFSETQ. The V gene lost 6 bases and the J gene lost 2 bases, with 12 bases spanning the gap. The CDR3 has 14 residues. The CDR3 coding sequence is TGCGCCAGCATGGACGGCTCAACTGGAAACACCATATATTTT. As protein: CASMDGSTGNTIYF.

This clone appeared a single time. The rearrangement uses TRBV9 and TRBJ2-3, with D hard to call. This CDR3 region has 16 residues. V was pared by 0 bases and J by 1 base, with 12 bases between. Per germline, CDR1 SGDLS and CDR2 YYNGEE. CDR3 region: CASSVGAAPGTDTQYF. DNA of the CDR3: TGTGCCAGCAGCGTAGGGGCGGCTCCCGGCACAGATACGCAGTATTTT.

The chain recombines TRBV2 with TRBJ2-1, with 11 bases matching TRBD2. CDR1 and CDR2 from the germline V gene are SNHLY and FYNNEI. The CDR3 contains 15 residues. V gave up 5 bases and J gave up 5 bases; unmatched junction bases: 5. The CDR3 is CASSPLAGGDNEQFF. The DNA for the CDR3 is TGTGCCAGCAGTCCGCTAGCGGGAGGAGACAATGAGCAGTTCTTC. Full variable domain (missing parts from reference TRBV2 and TRBJ2-1): EPEVTQTPSHQVTQMGQEVILRCVPISNHLYFYWYRQILGQKVEFLVSFYNNEISEKSEIFDDQFSVERPDGSNFTLKIRSTKLEDSAMYFCASSPLAGGDNEQFFGPGTRLTVL.

This rearrangement joins TRBV24-1 to TRBJ2-5; TRBD1 might be the D (6 bases). The CDR3 is 16 residues long. V lost 4 bases to trimming and J lost 7 bases, with 21 bases between them. The germline CDR1 and CDR2 sequences are KGHDR and SFDVKD. The CDR3 DNA sequence: TGTGCCACCAGTGAGGTGGACAGCCTCCCCCCAGGGACCCAGTACTTC. It is translated as CATSEVDSLPPGTQYF.

The gene calls are TRBV6-5 and TRBJ1-5; D remains unclear. Trimming stripped 7 bases from V and 1 base from J, with 14 bases between. CDR3 length: 15 amino acids. Germline assignment: CDR1 MNHEY and CDR2 SVGAGI. The CDR3 coding sequence is TGTGCCAGCATCAAGGGCGCGGGGAGCAATCAGCCCCAGCATTTT. Amino acid sequence: CASIKGAGSNQPQHF.